These 10 T cell receptor beta chains originate from one sample sequenced in a study of PD-1 blockade in classical Hodgkin lymphoma. The time point here: newly diagnosed, previously untreated cHL patient sample. The authors enriched CD8+ T cells from thawed PBMCs via magnetic negative selection. Measured with immunoSEQ multiplex PCR; TCRdb has only the in-frame clones, and not every one. The sample lists almost 9,500 clones, about nine tenths occurring once. Input material: CD8+ T cells from blood. The origin of the receptors is a human donor with classical Hodgkin lymphoma.

The chain links TRBV5-1 to TRBJ1-1; D gene uncertain. V was clipped by 3 bases and J by 1 base, with 13 bases between them. The CDR3 totals 15 residues. Germline V gene data show CDR1 as SGHRS and CDR2 as YFSETQ. The CDR3 nucleotides read TGCGCCAGCAGCTCCCATGACTGGGGGAACACTGAAGCTTTCTTT. It codes for CASSSHDWGNTEAFF.

The sample holds a few counts of this clone. The chain is built from TRBV27 and TRBJ1-1; TRBD1 matches at 10 bases. The CDR3 sequence is 15 residues long. Germline V gene sequence: CDR1 MNHEY, CDR2 SMNVEV (reference sequence). V shed 5 bases and J 2 bases; nucleotides not matched to a gene: 5. As DNA, the CDR3 is TGTGCCAGCAGTCACGACAGGGGGCTCAACACTGAAGCTTTCTTT. It codes for CASSHDRGLNTEAFF.

The CDR3 DNA sequence: TGTGCCAGTAGTAACAGGACAGGGGTCAATCAGCCCCAGCATTTT. Translation gives CASSNRTGVNQPQHF. J is TRBJ1-5 and V is TRBV19; TRBD1 agrees at 9 bases. Trimming took 4 bases from V and 3 from J; bases not matched to a gene: 4. The CDR3 consists of 15 residues. CDR1 and CDR2 from the germline V gene are LNHDA and SQIVND (reference sequence).

The chain uses TRBV5-1 and TRBJ1-1, with no clear D. This CDR3 has 15 amino acids. The V gene's germline CDR1 is SGHRS and CDR2 YFSETQ. V was pared by 4 bases and J by 2 bases, with 15 bases between. Here the CDR3 reads CASSPHTLLNTEAFF. The CDR3 DNA is TGCGCCAGCAGCCCCCACACCCTTTTAAACACTGAAGCTTTCTTT. Full variable domain (remainder filled in from reference TRBV5-1 and TRBJ1-1): KAGVTQTPRYLIKTRGQQVTLSCSPISGHRSVSWYQQTPGQGLQFLFEYFSETQRNKGNFPGRFSGRQFSNSRSEMNVSTLELGDSALYLCASSPHTLLNTEAFFGQGTRLTVV.

The rearrangement uses TRBV15 and TRBJ2-1; possible D gene TRBD2, 5 bases. Germline V CDR1 and CDR2: LNHNV, YYDKDF (reference sequence). The V end was cut by 2 bases, the J end by 3 bases, with 14 bases between. The CDR3 is 16 amino acids. CDR3 bases: TGTGCCACCAGCAGATCCACGGAGGAGTTCTACAATGAGCAGTTCTTC. Translation: CATSRSTEEFYNEQFF.

This chain uses TRBV4-1 with TRBJ2-1, with TRBD2 matching over 7 bases. Germline values: CDR1 MGHRA, CDR2 YSYEKL. The V gene end was trimmed by 3 bases and the J gene end by 0 bases; junction bases not matched to a gene: 8. This CDR3 has 17 amino acids. The CDR3 spells CASSQGLLSSSYNEQFF. DNA for the CDR3: TGCGCCAGCAGCCAGGGACTACTCTCGAGCTCCTACAATGAGCAGTTCTTC.

The CDR3 nucleotides read TGTGCCAGCAGTTTATACTCGGGGCAGGGGGCGCATTTGAACTATGGCTACACCTTC. Translating it yields CASSLYSGQGAHLNYGYTF. This chain links TRBV27 with TRBJ1-2, with 8 bases lining up with TRBD1. Germline V gene sequence: CDR1 MNHEY, CDR2 SMNVEV (reference sequence). Trimming cost V 1 base and J 2 bases; bases outside gene matches: 15. There are 19 residues in the CDR3.

This clone has a single count. The rearrangement links TRBV5-1 to TRBJ2-2; D perhaps matches TRBD2 (6 bases). The germline V and J ends were trimmed by 0 bases and 3 bases, with 12 bases remaining between them. The germline CDR1 and CDR2 sequences are SGHRS and YFSETQ. This CDR3 region has 16 residues. The CDR3 DNA follows: TGCGCCAGCAGCTTGGTGCCGGGGGAGGACACCGGGGAGCTGTTTTTT. It specifies CASSLVPGEDTGELFF.

The chain has TRBV7-9 and TRBJ1-1; D is unresolved. CDR3 length: 15 amino acids. Trimming cost V 5 bases and J 6 bases, with 19 bases left between them. Germline V gives CDR1 SEHNR, CDR2 FQNEAQ (reference sequence). The CDR3 bases are TGTGCCAGCAGCCTCAGACCCGCCCCTCTGTCTGAAGCTTTCTTT. Translated, it gives CASSLRPAPLSEAFF.

The gene calls are TRBV7-9 and TRBJ1-5; the D gene is possibly TRBD1 (5 bases). The ends were cut back, 2 bases at V and 1 base at J, with 12 bases in the middle. Germline-derived CDR1 and CDR2 are SEHNR and FQNEAQ (reference sequence). The CDR3 length is 16 residues. The CDR3 loop is CASSLFYGDSNQPQHF. The CDR3 region has the DNA TGTGCCAGCAGCTTATTTTACGGGGACAGCAATCAGCCCCAGCATTTT.